A selection of T cell receptor beta chains follows, all from one sample in a study of T cells in Graves' hyperthyroidism and ophthalmopathy. TCRdb analysed the multiplex PCR reads with MiXCR anew, one entry per CDR3 protein. The sample shows approximately 610,000 distinct CDR3 sequences, over 15% of them seen only once. Material: blood. These TCRs come from a woman in her late teens or twenties with Graves' hyperthyroidism. The CDR3 runs from the conserved cysteine through the conserved F or W. A D gene is named only where the DNA matches it firmly. Only part of the rows carry a size: once, few, many, or a class if the clone is expanded.

j_call,d_call,v_call,clone_size,cdr3_nt,cdr3_aa
TRBJ2-5,TRBD2,TRBV5-6,few,TGTGCCAGCAGCCGTGGACTAGCGTCACAAGAGACCCAGTACTTC,CASSRGLASQETQYF
TRBJ2-7,TRBD2,TRBV11-2,many,TGTGCCAGCAGAAGCGGGGCCCACTCGGGCGAGCAGTACTTC,CASRSGAHSGEQYF
TRBJ2-5,TRBD2,TRBV5-1,few,TGCGCCAGCAGCTCGACACCGAAATGGACTAGCGGGAGTAGTGGGGAGACCCAGTACTTC,CASSSTPKWTSGSSGETQYF
TRBJ2-5,TRBD1,TRBV29-1,-,TGCAGCGTGCGGGACAGGGGGTTTCCAGAGACCCAGTACTTC,CSVRDRGFPETQYF
TRBJ1-5,-,TRBV6-2/TRBV6-3,few,TGTGCCACCGGAGGGTTTGATCAGCCCCAGCATTTT,CATGGFDQPQHF
TRBJ1-6,TRBD1,TRBV20-1,few,TGCAGTGCTAGAGTTTCCGGGACAGGGGGTATATCACCCCTCCACTTT,CSARVSGTGGISPLHF
TRBJ1-2,-,TRBV27,-,TGTGCCAGCAGCCTAACGTCGGGGGCAGGGGCCTATGGCTACACCTTC,CASSLTSGAGAYGYTF
TRBJ2-7,-,TRBV29-1,-,TGCAGCGCGGCCGAGACTATTTACGAGCAGTACTTC,CSAAETIYEQYF
TRBJ2-3,-,TRBV27,many,TGTGCCAGCAGACCTCGAAGCGGACCTGACGGAGATACGCAGTATTTT,CASRPRSGPDGDTQYF
TRBJ2-1,-,TRBV6-8,few,TGTGCCAGCACCCGAGACTTGCCACACAATGAGCAGTTCTTC,CASTRDLPHNEQFF
TRBJ1-5,-,TRBV19,-,TGTGCCAGTAGTCCAAGGGGGGATCAGCCCCAGCATTTT,CASSPRGDQPQHF
TRBJ2-2,TRBD2,TRBV20-1,few,TGCAGTGCTCTTACTAGCGGGAGGGCCACCGGGGAGCTGTTTTTT,CSALTSGRATGELFF
TRBJ2-5,TRBD2,TRBV15,-,TGTGCCACCAGCAGTGGACTAGCGGGAGGGGGGTCGGAAGAGACCCAGTACTTC,CATSSGLAGGGSEETQYF
TRBJ2-3,-,TRBV29-1,few,TGCAGCGTCGCCGGACGGGTCGCAGATACGCAGTATTTT,CSVAGRVADTQYF
TRBJ2-7,-,TRBV7-2,-,TGTGCCAGCAGCTTTAGCCAAGCCTACGAGCAGTACTTC,CASSFSQAYEQYF
TRBJ1-1,-,TRBV12-3/TRBV12-4,many,TGTGCCAGCAGTCCCAGGGACAACATGAACACTGAAGCTTTCTTT,CASSPRDNMNTEAFF
TRBJ2-7,-,TRBV20-1,many,TGCAGTGCTAGGTTTCGGGCCGGGAGCTCCTACGAGCAGTACTTC,CSARFRAGSSYEQYF
TRBJ1-1,-,TRBV5-5,-,TGTGCCAGCAGCTTGGATCAGGGGCAGGCAGCTTTCTTT,CASSLDQGQAAFF
TRBJ2-5,-,TRBV27,-,TGTGCCAGCAGTTCCCTCGGACAGCTAGAGACCCAGTACTTC,CASSSLGQLETQYF
TRBJ1-2,-,TRBV6-1,-,TGTGCCAGCAGTGAGTTGGACACCGATGGCTACACCTTC,CASSELDTDGYTF
TRBJ2-1,-,TRBV13,many,TGTGCCAGCAGCTCCCGGCCGTACCCATACAATGAGCAGTTCTTC,CASSSRPYPYNEQFF
TRBJ1-1,-,TRBV9,-,TGTGCCAGCAGCGTAGATGAGGGGGGGAACACTGAAGCTTTCTTT,CASSVDEGGNTEAFF
TRBJ1-1,-,TRBV2,few,TGTGCCAGCAGTGCTGACAGGGAAGCTTTCTTT,CASSADREAFF
TRBJ1-1,-,TRBV11-3,many,TGTGCCAGCAGCCCATTGACAGCCCCGAACACTGAAGCTTTCTTT,CASSPLTAPNTEAFF
TRBJ2-7,-,TRBV7-2,-,TGTGCCAGCAGATACTCTTTCTCCAACGAGCAGTACTTC,CASRYSFSNEQYF
TRBJ2-7,-,TRBV2,few,TGTGCCAGCAAGTTGGCAGGGGGGACAGCCTACGAGCAGTACTTC,CASKLAGGTAYEQYF
TRBJ1-1,-,TRBV5-5,-,TGTGCCAGCAGCCTCGTGGGGGCGGGAGCTTTCTTT,CASSLVGAGAFF
TRBJ2-5,-,TRBV11-2,many,TGTGCCAGCAGCATGAAAGAGACCCAGTACTTC,CASSMKETQYF
TRBJ2-2,TRBD2,TRBV13,-,TGTGCCAGCAGCGATTTAGCGGGGGTGAACACCGGGGAGCTGTTTTTT,CASSDLAGVNTGELFF
TRBJ2-1,TRBD1,TRBV28,many,TGTGCCAGCAGTTCGACAGGGTTTTCCTACAATGAGCAGTTCTTC,CASSSTGFSYNEQFF
TRBJ2-5,TRBD2,TRBV2,-,TGTGCCAGCAGTGGAGGGGTTGCGGTCGGGCTAGCGGGCGCCTCCGTGGAGACCCAGTACTTC,CASSGGVAVGLAGASVETQYF
TRBJ2-7,-,TRBV7-9,-,TGTGCCAGCAGCCCCCCCATTGCGGCCTACGAGCAGTACTTC,CASSPPIAAYEQYF
TRBJ1-6,-,TRBV6-6,-,TGTGCCAGCAGTTACTCGGGGTCGCCGCACGGTCTAGCCCTCCACTTT,CASSYSGSPHGLALHF
TRBJ2-1,TRBD2,TRBV11-1,few,TGTGCCAGCAGCTTAGAGGGGACTAGCGGTTCCTACAATGAGCAGTTCTTC,CASSLEGTSGSYNEQFF
TRBJ1-5,-,TRBV24-1,few,TGTGCCACCAGTGATTCCGGGATTAGCAATCAGCCCCAGCATTTT,CATSDSGISNQPQHF
TRBJ2-2,TRBD2,TRBV28,-,TGTGCCAGCAGTGCCTGGGGGAGGGGAAACACCGGGGAGCTGTTTTTT,CASSAWGRGNTGELFF
TRBJ2-7,-,TRBV5-1,-,TGCGCCAGCAGCTTGCTCACGAGACTACCTACCTACGAGCAGTACTTC,CASSLLTRLPTYEQYF
TRBJ1-4,-,TRBV27,-,TGTGCCAGCAGTTTAGTTAGGGGGAAAGATGAAAAACTGTTTTTT,CASSLVRGKDEKLFF
TRBJ2-1,-,TRBV30,many,TGTGCCTGGGGTGAGGGGCCTAGCGTCAGGAGTGAGCAGTTCTTC,CAWGEGPSVRSEQFF
TRBJ2-7,TRBD2,TRBV28,-,TGTGCCAGCAGTTCTCTCGGGACTAGCGTCTCCTACGAGCAGTACTTC,CASSSLGTSVSYEQYF
TRBJ1-1,TRBD1,TRBV28,-,TGTGCCAGCACTCCCGGGGACAGAAACACTGAAGCTTTCTTT,CASTPGDRNTEAFF
TRBJ2-7,-,TRBV7-9,many,TGTGCCAGCAGCTTCAGCGAGTGGAACTACGAGCAGTACTTC,CASSFSEWNYEQYF
TRBJ2-7,TRBD1,TRBV7-8,-,TGTGCCAGCAGCTTAGACCTGGACAGGGGTCCTAGCGAGGAGTACTTC,CASSLDLDRGPSEEYF
TRBJ2-4,-,TRBV2,many,TGTGCCAGCAGTGAATGGGTTGCGGGGCTCAAAAACATTCAGTACTTC,CASSEWVAGLKNIQYF
TRBJ2-7,TRBD1,TRBV28,many,TGTGCCAGCAGTTCTCCGGGACAGGGGGACCACGAGCAGTACTTC,CASSSPGQGDHEQYF
TRBJ1-4,TRBD1,TRBV6-2/TRBV6-3,many,TGTGCCAGCAGGAACCTTCATGGTTGGGACAGCGAAAAACTGTTTTTT,CASRNLHGWDSEKLFF
TRBJ2-7,-,TRBV20-1,-,TGCAGTGCTAGAGTGGGAAACAGGCCCTTCGAGGGGTACTTC,CSARVGNRPFEGYF
TRBJ2-5,TRBD2,TRBV7-9,many,TGTGCCAGCAGCACAGCGGGGGGCGAGACCCAGTACTTC,CASSTAGGETQYF